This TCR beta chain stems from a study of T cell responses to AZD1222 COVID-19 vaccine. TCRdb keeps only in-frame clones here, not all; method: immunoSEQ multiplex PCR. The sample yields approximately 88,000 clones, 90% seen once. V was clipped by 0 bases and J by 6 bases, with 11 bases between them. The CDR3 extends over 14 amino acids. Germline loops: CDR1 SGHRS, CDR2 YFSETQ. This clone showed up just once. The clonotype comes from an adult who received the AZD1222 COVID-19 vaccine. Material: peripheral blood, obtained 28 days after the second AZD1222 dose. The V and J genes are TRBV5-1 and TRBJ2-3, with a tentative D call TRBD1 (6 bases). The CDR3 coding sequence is TGCGCCAGCAGCTTGGGAAGGGGGAGCGATACGCAGTATTTT. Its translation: CASSLGRGSDTQYF.